The source of this TCR beta chain is a study of technical replicates of blood from several donors. Germline CDR1 reads WNHNN; CDR2 reads SYGVQD (reference sequence). Trimming removed 4 bases from V and 2 bases from J; junction bases left unmatched: 7. There are 16 residues in the CDR3. The repertoire was sequenced with immunoSEQ multiplex PCR; TCRdb's copy has only in-frame clones and lacks some. The table records around 89,000 clones, around 96% of them present only once. This chain uses TRBV10-1 with TRBJ2-3; 9 bases are a match to TRBD1. This TCR derives from a human donor in good health. The sample was T cells isolated from PBMCs. DNA for the CDR3: TGCGCCAGCAGTGCCCCCGGGACAGGGCCCACAGATACGCAGTATTTT. Its translation: CASSAPGTGPTDTQYF.